These 2 T cell receptor beta chains originate from one sample sequenced in a study of T cells in Graves' hyperthyroidism and ophthalmopathy. Amplified TCR beta CDR3 regions derived from RNA transcripts. When the TCR CDR3 underwent first-round RT-PCR, the HTBI primer set was used. TCRdb re-called the multiplex PCR reads through MiXCR, storing one row per CDR3 protein. The sample has about 610,000 distinct CDR3 sequences, under 15% seen once. The sequenced sample was blood. The receptors shown here come from a woman aged 40 to 55 with Graves' ophthalmopathy.

CDR3 sequence: CASSPGTGLPYEQYF. For the CDR3, the DNA is TGTGCCAGCAGCCCCGGGACAGGCCTCCCCTACGAGCAGTACTTC. The genes are TRBV28 and TRBJ2-7, with TRBD1 identical over 8 bases. V lost 6 bases to trimming and J lost 2 bases; unmatched junction nucleotides: 9. This CDR3 has 15 amino acids. Germline CDR1 reads MDHEN; CDR2 reads SYDVKM.

This clonotype was seen many times. This chain joins TRBV12-3 or TRBV12-4 and TRBJ1-2; tentative D call: TRBD1 (5 bases). V lost 3 bases to trimming and J lost 7 bases, with 9 bases between them. This CDR3 has 12 amino acids. This CDR3 reads CASSLGDPGYTF. For the CDR3, the DNA is TGTGCCAGCAGTTTGGGGGATCCTGGCTACACCTTC.